The 32 T cell receptor delta chains listed next were all sequenced from one sample in a study of gamma-delta T cells after stem cell transplantation. TCRdb used CATT to re-call clones from the RT-PCR reads. The sample records 1,000 to 1,500 delta-chain clones, roughly 2.1% being singletons. Sample: gamma-delta T cells. The source is a human donor. It is not recorded whose cells these are; they may come from a transplant donor.

Concerning this clone: Translating this DNA gives a protein that differs at residue 6 from the TCRdb one, which belongs to a much larger clone; a read error is likely, and the protein shown is this translation. J is TRDJ1 and V is TRDV2; 13 bases fit TRDD3. Per germline, CDR1 GEAIGNYY and CDR2 EKD. The junction had 11 bases not matched to a gene; V was cut back by 1 base and J by 1 base. This CDR3 is 19 amino acids long. The CDR3 sequence: CACDTVLGDTPTGTDKLIF. CDR3 nucleotide sequence: TGTGCCTGTGACACGGTACTGGGGGATACGCCTACGGGCACCGATAAACTCATCTTT.

This clone has just a few counts. A far larger clone lies a single base away; this is likely a read error. The same CDR3 arises from other DNA sequences in this sample as well. V gene TRDV1 combines with J gene TRDJ1, with 13 bases identical to TRDD3. Germline CDR1 and CDR2: TSWWSYY and QGS. This CDR3 has 22 amino acids. J was trimmed by 7 bases and V by 1 base; bases with no gene match: 24. The CDR3 sequence: CALGEPRIPSYWGIRAILKLIF. The CDR3, as DNA: TGTGCTCTTGGGGAACCGAGAATTCCCAGCTACTGGGGGATACGTGCAATTCTTAAACTCATCTTT.

By share, this clone ranks as medium-sized. A far larger clone is a single base away, which makes a read error likely. The chain has TRDV2 and TRDJ1, with 13 bases aligning to TRDD3. This CDR3 region has 19 residues. CDR1 GEAIGNYY and CDR2 EKD come from the germline V gene. The V gene end was trimmed by 3 bases and the J gene end by 1 base; junction bases not matched to a gene: 13. CDR3 nucleotides: TGTGCCTGTGACGCCTTACTGGGGGATACGCCTACGGGCACCGATAAACTCATCTTT. Its translation: CACDALLGDTPTGTDKLIF.

This clone showed up just a few times. Translating this DNA gives a protein that differs at residue 3 from the TCRdb one, which belongs to a much larger clone; a read error is likely, and the protein shown is this translation. The CDR3 region has the DNA TGTGCCTATGACACCTTACTGGGGGATACGCCTACGGGCACCGATAAACTCATCTTT. Amino acids: CAYDTLLGDTPTGTDKLIF. The chain recombines TRDV2 with TRDJ1; TRDD3 agrees at 13 bases. Germline lookup yields CDR1 GEAIGNYY and CDR2 EKD. There are 19 residues in the CDR3.

There are a few counts of this clone. TCRdb shows a much larger clone's protein in place of this DNA's translation, and the two differ at residue 14, likely through a read error; the protein shown is translated from the DNA. Additional DNA sequences in this sample encode the identical CDR3. The chain is built from TRDV2 and TRDJ1; weak D call: TRDD3 (6 bases). From germline, CDR1 is GEAIGNYY and CDR2 EKD. This CDR3 is built from 17 residues. CDR3 region: CACDTVVRGSSTDNLIF. CDR3 coding DNA: TGTGCCTGTGACACCGTCGTTAGGGGATCCAGCACCGATAACCTCATCTTT.

This clone is termed medium-sized. Other nucleotide sequences in the sample specify the same CDR3. The chain uses TRDV2 and TRDJ1; D is ambiguous. Trimming shortened V by 3 bases and J by 0 bases, and 19 bases separated the two germline ends. Germline V gives CDR1 GEAIGNYY, CDR2 EKD. CDR3 length: 17 residues. The CDR3 here is CACDRLLERNDTDKLIF. CDR3 coding DNA: TGTGCCTGTGACCGTTTACTAGAGAGAAACGACACCGATAAACTCATCTTT.

On this clone: This DNA's translation and the protein TCRdb lists, from a much larger clone, do not match at residue 15, likely due to a read error; the protein shown is translated from the DNA. This chain links TRDV2 with TRDJ2; 13 bases are shared with TRDD3. Germline CDR1 GEAIGNYY, CDR2 EKD. This CDR3 has 18 amino acids. The CDR3 protein is CACDAVLGDTRKTAHLFF. CDR3 nucleotide sequence: TGTGCCTGTGACGCGGTACTGGGGGATACGCGGAAGACAGCACACCTCTTCTTT.

This clone was recorded a few times. A single base is all that separates this from a far larger clone, so a read error is likely. The identical CDR3 is also encoded by other nucleotide sequences in the sample. CDR3 residues: CALGEPRIPSYWGIRAILKLIF. CDR3 sequence (DNA): TGTGCTCTTGGGGAACCGAGGATTCCAAGCTACTGGGGGATACGTGCAATTCTTAAACTCATCTTT. This sequence joins TRDV1 and TRDJ1; 13 nucleotides line up with TRDD3. CDR3 size: 22 residues. The V segment lost 1 base and the J segment 7 bases; nucleotides outside the gene matches: 24. Germline V lookup: CDR1 TSWWSYY, CDR2 QGS.

About this clone: A read error likely explains this, since a far larger clone differs by one base. The J gene is TRDJ3, the V gene TRDV2; 9 positions agree with TRDD3. This CDR3 contains 23 residues. CDR1 is GEAIGNYY, CDR2 EKD, per germline. V lost 4 bases to trimming and J lost 1 base; unmatched junction nucleotides: 22. The CDR3 DNA reads as TGTGCCTGTGATTATTCCTGCAGACTGGGGGAGGGCGACGGTTCCTGGGACACCCGACAGATGTTTTTC. Its translation: CACDYSCRLGEGDGSWDTRQMFF.

As concerns this clone: TCRdb records a much larger clone's protein for this DNA, with a difference at residue 9 that likely arises from a read error; the protein given is the translation of the DNA. The V call is TRDV2, the J call TRDJ1, with 7 bases fitting TRDD3. Per the germline V gene, CDR1 is GEAIGNYY and CDR2 is EKD. CDR3 size: 19 residues. J was trimmed by 1 base and V by 0 bases; bases with no gene match: 16. The CDR3 sequence: CACDTVGGEGYPFTDKLIF. For the CDR3, the DNA is TGTGCCTGTGACACCGTTGGGGGTGAGGGATACCCCTTCACCGATAAACTCATCTTT.

The sample holds a few counts of this clone. This DNA's translation and the protein TCRdb lists, from a much larger clone, do not match at residue 5, likely due to a read error; the protein shown is translated from the DNA. The chain couples TRDV2 to TRDJ1, with 7 bases fitting TRDD3. Trimming removed 0 bases from V and 0 bases from J; junction bases left unmatched: 9. Germline-derived CDR1 and CDR2 are GEAIGNYY and EKD. This CDR3 comprises 17 residues. CDR3 amino acids: CACDTVGGDLHTDKLIF. The CDR3 DNA sequence: TGTGCCTGTGACACCGTTGGGGGGGATCTCCACACCGATAAACTCATCTTT.

This clone came up many times. This likely reflects a read error, since a far larger clone is one base away. The rearrangement joins TRDV2 to TRDJ1; possible D gene TRDD3, 6 bases. The V end was cut by 1 base, the J end by 4 bases, with 36 bases between. The germline V gene encodes CDR1 GEAIGNYY and CDR2 EKD. This CDR3 has 22 amino acids. In DNA, the CDR3 is TGTGCCTGTGACACGTGCTGGGGTGATGAGTCGGATTCGCTAGCTCGCTTCGATAAACTCATCTTT. This sequence encodes CACDTCWGDESDSLARFDKLIF.

Note on this clone: A far larger clone is off by one base, so a read error is likely. The chain uses TRDV1 and TRDJ2, with TRDD3 identical over 11 bases. CDR3 length: 21 amino acids. Looked up from germline, CDR1 is TSWWSYY and CDR2 is QGS. Unmatched junction bases numbered 20, after V lost 4 bases and J lost 4 bases. The CDR3 loop reads CALGGKLLAGGYKRKTAQLFF. CDR3 DNA sequence: TGTGCTCTTGGGGGAAAGCTACTTGCTGGGGGATACAAGCGGAAGACAGCACAACTCTTCTTT.

This clone showed up just a few times. This probably arose from a read error, given a far larger clone one base away. At the DNA level, this CDR3 is encoded by other sequences in the same sample as well. CDR3: CACDSVGDMYTDKLIF. The CDR3 DNA sequence: TGCGCCTGTGACAGTGTGGGGGATATGTACACCGATAAACTCATCTTT. The genes are TRDV2 and TRDJ1; 9 nucleotides align to TRDD3. In germline, CDR1 is GEAIGNYY, CDR2 EKD. This CDR3 region has 16 residues.

This clone came up a few times. The protein given by TCRdb reflects a much larger clone and differs at residue 15 from this DNA's translation, likely from a read error; the protein shown is the DNA's translation. The genes are TRDV2 and TRDJ1, with 8 bases aligning to TRDD3. Germline CDR1 is GEAIGNYY and CDR2 is EKD. The CDR3 runs to 18 residues. CDR3 protein: CACDTVDLLGGNTDELIF. The CDR3 DNA is TGTGCCTGTGACACGGTGGACTTACTGGGGGGTAACACCGATGAACTCATCTTT.

To note about this clone: This probably arose from a read error, given a far larger clone one base away. The chain couples TRDV2 to TRDJ1, with 7 positions matching TRDD3. Germline V gene sequence: CDR1 GEAIGNYY, CDR2 EKD. The CDR3 has 14 residues. CDR3 bases: TGTGCCCGTGACGGACTGGGGTTCACCGATAAACTCATCTTT. The encoded protein is CARDGLGFTDKLIF.

A few counts support this clone. A read error likely explains this, since a far larger clone differs by one base. The gene calls are TRDV1 and TRDJ2; D could derive from TRDD2 or TRDD3 (6 bases each). Germline V gives CDR1 TSWWSYY, CDR2 QGS. V lost 2 bases and J 1 base, leaving 38 bases between the germline ends. The CDR3 has 25 amino acids. CDR3 coding DNA: TGTGCTCTTGGGGAAAATCCTACTAAGACTGCCCTAATTCTAGGATACCGCCTTTTGACAGCACAACTCTTCTTT. It encodes CALGENPTKTALILGYRLLTAQLFF.

There are a few counts of this clone. Sequence at one end of the junction differs from germline and may be a read error. The same CDR3 can be traced to other DNA sequences in this sample. The chain couples TRDV2 to TRDJ1; no firm D call. This CDR3 region has 16 residues. Germline CDR1 and CDR2: GEAIGNYY and EKD. The CDR3 DNA sequence: TGCGCCTGTGACACCGTCGGGACTACCAACACCGATAAACTCATCTTT. Protein sequence: CACDTVGTTNTDKLIF.

Of note for this clone: The translation of this DNA and the TCRdb protein of a much larger clone differ at residue 11, probably owing to a read error; the protein shown here is translated from the DNA. V usage is TRDV2 and J usage is TRDJ1, with 7 bases fitting TRDD3. The CDR3 consists of 16 residues. V trimming: 3 bases; J trimming: 5 bases; junction bases outside the gene matches: 14. Germline-derived CDR1 and CDR2 are GEAIGNYY and EKD. For the CDR3, the DNA is TGTGCCTGTGACCCGGTACTGGGGATCAAGATGGATAAACTCATCTTT. It translates to CACDPVLGIKMDKLIF.

About this clone: Only one base separates this from a far larger clonotype, so it likely reflects a read error. Within the sample, other DNA sequences also encode this same CDR3. This chain connects TRAV29/DV5 to TRDJ1, with 9 bases matching TRDD3. This CDR3 is built from 20 residues. Germline values: CDR1 NSMFDY, CDR2 ISSIKDK. Trimming removed 7 bases from V and 2 bases from J; junction bases left unmatched: 27. CDR3: CATPSPGMGDMEERTDKLIF. CDR3 nucleotide sequence: TGTGCAACCCCCTCCCCGGGGATGGGGGATATGGAGGAAAGGACCGATAAACTCATCTTT. Together with reference TRAV29/DV5 and TRDJ1, the CDR3 gives the full variable domain: DQQVKQNSPSLSVQEGRISILNCDYTNSMFDYFLWYKKYPAEGPTFLISISSIKDKNEDGRFTVFLNKSAKHLSLHIVPSQPGDSAVYFCATPSPGMGDMEERTDKLIFGKGTRVTVEP.

This clone is large in the sample. The sample holds other DNA sequences that translate to the same CDR3. J is TRDJ3 and V is TRDV2; TRDD3 matches 9 bases. The V gene end was trimmed by 1 base and the J gene end by 0 bases; junction bases not matched to a gene: 6. The CDR3 has 19 amino acids. Germline values: CDR1 GEAIGNYY, CDR2 EKD. The CDR3: CACDTVLGDYSWDTRQMFF. In DNA, the CDR3 is TGTGCCTGTGACACGGTACTGGGGGACTACTCCTGGGACACCCGACAGATGTTTTTC.

This clone was recorded a few times. This likely reflects a read error, since a far larger clone is one base away. The V gene is TRDV1, the J gene TRDJ2, with 12 bases aligning to TRDD3. The CDR3 spans 21 residues. Looked up from germline, CDR1 is TSWWSYY and CDR2 is QGS. Trimming took 4 bases from V and 6 from J; bases not matched to a gene: 21. The CDR3 reads CALGGKLLTGGYKRKAAQLFF. The CDR3 nucleotides are TGTGCTCTTGGGGGAAAGCTACTTACTGGGGGATACAAGCGGAAGGCAGCACAACTCTTCTTT.

This clone was counted between two and nine times. This CDR3 is also generated by other DNA sequences in the sample. The V call is TRDV2, the J call TRDJ1, with 13 positions matching TRDD3. The germline gives CDR1 GEAIGNYY, CDR2 EKD. This CDR3 has 20 residues. The V segment lost 4 bases and the J segment 1 base; nucleotides outside the gene matches: 17. CDR3 loop: CACERLVLGDTPTGTDKLIF. In DNA form, the CDR3 reads TGTGCCTGTGAAAGACTCGTACTGGGGGATACGCCCACGGGCACCGATAAACTCATCTTT.

This clone was seen a handful of times. V and J are TRDV2 and TRDJ1, with 13 nucleotides matching TRDD3. The CDR3 is made up of 19 amino acids. V lost 7 bases to trimming and J lost 0 bases; unmatched junction nucleotides: 16. Per the germline V gene, CDR1 is GEAIGNYY and CDR2 is EKD. This chain's CDR3 is CACDVLGDTQNHHTDKLIF. In DNA form, the CDR3 reads TGTGCCTGCGACGTACTGGGGGATACGCAAAATCACCACACCGATAAACTCATCTTT.

This clone was detected a few times. A far larger clone differs by one base, so this is likely a read error. The sample has other DNA sequences that encode this CDR3 too. This chain uses TRDV2 with TRDJ1, with TRDD3 identical over 7 bases. The V and J ends lost 1 base and 0 bases, in that order; junction bases with no gene match: 10. Per the germline V gene, CDR1 is GEAIGNYY and CDR2 is EKD. The CDR3 covers 17 residues. In DNA, the CDR3 is TGTGCCTGTGACACGCTAGGGGGGGGATCCTACACCGATAAACTCATCTTT. Its protein is CACDTLGGGSYTDKLIF.

Judged by abundance, this clone is medium-sized (0.01 to 0.1%). A much larger clone is a single base away; this may be a read error. Different DNA sequences within this sample yield the same CDR3. The CDR3 protein is CALGEFVSTGAYSVTDKLIF. The CDR3 nucleotides read TGTGCTCTTGGGGAATTCGTAAGTACTGGGGCCTACTCCGTCACCGATAAACTCATCTTC. V usage is TRDV1 and J usage is TRDJ1, with 7 bases fitting TRDD3. CDR1 and CDR2 (germline): TSWWSYY, QGS. There are 20 residues in the CDR3.

This clone is large. The genes are TRDV2 and TRDJ1; 7 positions agree with TRDD3. In germline, CDR1 is GEAIGNYY, CDR2 EKD. The junction had 4 bases not matched to a gene; V was cut back by 3 bases and J by 1 base. CDR3 size: 14 residues. CDR3 sequence (DNA): TGTGCCTGTGACGCCTGGGGGGTCACCGATAAACTCATCTTT. It is translated as CACDAWGVTDKLIF.

Turning to this clone: Since a far larger clone is one base different, this is likely a read error. The same CDR3 arises from other DNA sequences in this sample as well. The chain recombines TRDV2 with TRDJ1; D is unresolved. Germline-derived CDR1 and CDR2 are GEAIGNYY and EKD. The CDR3 covers 18 residues. CDR3 region: CACDPLRTYPNFTDKLIF. DNA for the CDR3: TGCGCCTGTGACCCCTTGAGGACCTATCCAAACTTTACCGATAAACTCATCTTT.

This clone qualifies as large. The sample has other DNA sequences that encode this CDR3 too. The V call is TRDV2, the J call TRDJ1; TRDD3 matches at 11 bases. This CDR3 comprises 18 residues. Trimming at V came to 3 bases and at J to 4 bases, leaving 15 bases not matched to a gene. CDR1 is GEAIGNYY and CDR2 is EKD in the germline V gene. The CDR3 sequence: CACDHVGSGGYASDKLIF. The CDR3 DNA reads TGTGCCTGTGACCACGTTGGCAGTGGGGGATACGCAAGCGATAAACTCATCTTT.

Details on this clone: A far larger clone is off by one base, so a read error is likely. The identical CDR3 is also encoded by other nucleotide sequences in the sample. This chain uses TRDV1 with TRDJ2, with D possibly called TRDD2 or TRDD3 (6 bases each). This CDR3 spans 25 amino acids. Germline V gene data show CDR1 as TSWWSYY and CDR2 as QGS. CDR3 amino acids: CALGENPTKTVLILGYRLLTAQLFF. CDR3 DNA sequence: TGTGCTCTTGGGGAAAATCCTACTAAGACTGTCCTAATTCTAGGATACCGCCTTTTGACAGCACAACTCTTCTTC.

The sample holds a few counts of this clone. TCRdb's listed protein matches a much larger clone and diverges from this DNA's translation at residue 16, likely through a read error; the protein shown comes from the DNA. This sequence joins TRDV2 and TRDJ3, with TRDD3 matching 13 bases. Germline assignment: CDR1 GEAIGNYY and CDR2 EKD. This CDR3 is 20 amino acids long. CDR3 DNA sequence: TGTGCCTGTGACCCTACTGGGGGATACGCGGGGTCCTGGGACACCCCACAGATGTTTTTC. This encodes CACDPTGGYAGSWDTPQMFF.

A word on this clone: A read error is the likely source, as a far larger clone sits one nucleotide away. This CDR3 is also generated by other DNA sequences in the sample. The V gene is TRDV1, the J gene TRDJ2; TRDD2 or TRDD3 may be the D gene (6 bases each). Looked up from germline, CDR1 is TSWWSYY and CDR2 is QGS. The CDR3 covers 25 residues. The chain's CDR3 is CALGENPTKTVLILGYRLLTAQLFF. CDR3 sequence (DNA): TGTGCTCTTGGGGAAAATCCTACTAAGACTGTCCTAATTCTAGGATACCGCCTTTTGACAGCACAGCTCTTCTTT.